This T cell receptor beta chain was sequenced in a study of OX40 agonist ivuxolimab in advanced cancers. For the study at large: Hepatocellular carcinoma, melanoma, renal cell or head and neck cancer occurred in dose-escalation patients. With a range of roughly 20 to 79, age averaged about 59 years, and around 80% were male.

This CDR3 is 12 amino acids long. The germline gives CDR1 GTSNPN, CDR2 SVGIG (reference sequence). Trimming left V 4 bases short and J 3 bases short, with 9 bases between. Baseline, cycle 4 day 1, and cycle 7 day 1 were the blood sampling points. This clone was detected once. Sequencing was performed with immunoSEQ multiplex PCR; in TCRdb, only in-frame clones are kept and a portion is missing. This sample has about 99,000 clones, with 91% found just once. This sample comprised CD4+ or CD8+ T cells sorted from blood, obtained in a trial of the OX40 agonist ivuxolimab. This sequence originates from an adult with an advanced solid tumor such as melanoma, head and neck, liver or kidney cancer. This chain connects TRBV30 to TRBJ1-1, with D possibly TRBD1 on 6 matching bases. The CDR3 bases are TGTGCCTGGACACGGGGGCACACTGAAGCTTTCTTT. This sequence encodes CAWTRGHTEAFF.